This is a list of T cell receptor beta chains from one sample in a study of CD8 T cells in ankylosing spondylitis. From the 5' RACE reads, TCRdb called clonotypes with MiXCR, one entry per CDR3 protein. In the table there are more than 400,000 distinct CDR3 sequences, approximately 5% of which are singletons. The specimen was blood, either unsorted or a sorted T cell fraction (not recorded which). Every receptor here comes from a male donor with ankylosing spondylitis. CDR3s include the opening cysteine and the closing phenylalanine or tryptophan. Fields, in order: CDR3 protein, V gene.

CDR3aa: CACTQTLSSSGANVLTF
v_gene: TRBV3-1

CDR3aa: CASRGGLDGGNEQFF
v_gene: TRBV7-8

CDR3aa: CASSTLTEAFF
v_gene: TRBV7-2

CDR3aa: CASSFSNSGYKETQYF
v_gene: TRBV5-1

CDR3aa: CASRKSKNSNEKLFF
v_gene: TRBV4-2

CDR3aa: CASSYTPSSPAHTDTQYF
v_gene: TRBV6-2/TRBV6-3

CDR3aa: CSARDPSGRIGTDTQYF
v_gene: TRBV20-1

CDR3aa: CASSERGLGNEAFF
v_gene: TRBV7-9

CDR3aa: CATSREAAGAAYNEQFF
v_gene: TRBV15

CDR3aa: CASSHSLAGGYNEQFF
v_gene: TRBV14

CDR3aa: CASSSGRPYNEQFF
v_gene: TRBV5-1

CDR3aa: CASSEGGPNTQYF
v_gene: TRBV7-6

CDR3aa: CSASRSTGTGGADTQYF
v_gene: TRBV20-1